These T cell receptor beta chains were read from a single sample in a study of blood T cells in healthy people across ages. From the 5' RACE reads, TCRdb called clonotypes with MiXCR, one entry per CDR3 protein. The sample consists of some 560,000 distinct CDR3 sequences, about 29% of them appearing once. The sample also formed part of further work on T cells of mothers and their children.

Sequenced material: blood. The receptors originated from a boy younger than 10 in good health. Each CDR3 is given without its conserved first and last residue.

12	TRBV3-1	TRBJ1-5	ASSQDFGNQPQH
12	TRBV10-3	TRBJ2-1	ATHFSGVYNEQF
13	TRBV18	TRBJ1-4	ASSPPRMGNEKLF
13	TRBV9	TRBJ2-2	ASSVGTGRPGELF
11	TRBV10-3	TRBJ2-5	AISGDYPETQY
12	TRBV20-1	TRBJ2-2	SARGGADTGELF
11	TRBV12-3/TRBV12-4	TRBJ2-3	ASTPRDTDTQY
13	TRBV5-1	TRBJ2-5	ASSLASQGQETQY
10	TRBV2	TRBJ2-5	ASSAGLADQY
10	TRBV7-9	TRBJ2-1	ASSRGVDRPY
10	TRBV7-2	TRBJ2-3	ASSPVGGRQY
13	TRBV12-3/TRBV12-4	TRBJ2-2	ASSFEGWNTGELF
12	TRBV19	TRBJ1-2	ASSISAVNYGYT
13	TRBV9	TRBJ2-5	ASSAFSGLQETQY
12	TRBV7-9	TRBJ2-5	ASSSGQGVEEQY
11	TRBV7-9	TRBJ1-5	ASTTSGGQPQH
11	TRBV11-2	TRBJ1-1	ASSPRRGTEAF
15	TRBV5-1	TRBJ2-3	ASSTLASGGTTDTQY
14	TRBV4-1	TRBJ2-5	ASSQELAGGQETQY
14	TRBV28	TRBJ2-3	ASGMGGGWSTDTQY
10	TRBV5-1	TRBJ2-5	ASSDSQETQY
11	TRBV5-6	TRBJ2-5	ASSLWYRETQY
14	TRBV6-1	TRBJ2-5	ASSSTSGRAGETQY
15	TRBV7-9	TRBJ2-3	ASSLSGLAGVADTQY
13	TRBV10-3	TRBJ2-7	AISDLGQSIYEQY
11	TRBV6-6	TRBJ2-7	ASNSGHLYEQY
12	TRBV20-1	TRBJ1-2	SAPPPGTADGYT
14	TRBV11-1	TRBJ2-2	ASSLTRGPNTGELF
13	TRBV18	TRBJ2-5	ASSLEQGAEETQY
15	TRBV5-1	TRBJ1-6	ASSLGEGGPKGSPLH
12	TRBV4-1	TRBJ2-1	ASSQEIQAHEQF
13	TRBV7-9	TRBJ2-5	ASSGWTGGLETQY